The entry below gives a single T cell receptor (beta chain) sequence along with its context. Its antigen remains unidentified. CTLA-4 blockade with ipilimumab, together with focal radiation, was given to patients with chemo-refractory metastatic non-small-cell lung cancer. These data come from a study of radiotherapy plus CTLA-4 blockade in lung cancer. Background on the study: There were objective responses in roughly a sixth of patients, and around 30% had disease control. Study conclusions and caveats: With interferon-beta, early dynamics of blood T cell clones were reported to best predict response. Radiotherapy with ipilimumab was followed by blood expansion of tumor-derived clones.

The table came from immunoSEQ multiplex PCR; TCRdb's copy has only in-frame clones and leaves some out. The sample comprises around 91,000 clones, about 86% of which are singletons, and approximately 5% rests with the top ten. The CDR3 runs 14 residues. Germline V CDR1 and CDR2: SGHVS, FNYEAQ. V shed 3 bases and J shed 2 bases, with 9 bases lying between them. This rearrangement joins TRBV7-6 to TRBJ2-3, with D perhaps TRBD2 (6 bases). The sample in question was peripheral blood, obtained from a patient treated with radiotherapy plus ipilimumab. This TCR came from a human donor with non-small cell lung cancer that progressed on radiotherapy plus ipilimumab. The CDR3 here is CASSLTSHTDTQYF. The DNA of the CDR3 is TGTGCCAGCAGCTTGACTAGTCACACAGATACGCAGTATTTT.